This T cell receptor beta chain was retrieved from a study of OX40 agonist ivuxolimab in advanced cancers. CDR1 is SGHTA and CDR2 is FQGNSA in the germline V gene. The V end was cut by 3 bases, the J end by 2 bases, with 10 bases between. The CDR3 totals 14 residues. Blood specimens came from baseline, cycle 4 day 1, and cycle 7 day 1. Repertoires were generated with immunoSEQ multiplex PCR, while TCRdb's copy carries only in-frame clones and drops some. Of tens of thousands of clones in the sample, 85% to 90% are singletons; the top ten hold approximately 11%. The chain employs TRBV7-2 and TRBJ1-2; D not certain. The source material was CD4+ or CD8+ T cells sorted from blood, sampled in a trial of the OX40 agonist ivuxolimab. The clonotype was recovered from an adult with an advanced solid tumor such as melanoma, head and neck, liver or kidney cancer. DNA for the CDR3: TGTGCCAGCAGCTTTCCGGGAGAGAACTATGGCTACACCTTC. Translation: CASSFPGENYGYTF.